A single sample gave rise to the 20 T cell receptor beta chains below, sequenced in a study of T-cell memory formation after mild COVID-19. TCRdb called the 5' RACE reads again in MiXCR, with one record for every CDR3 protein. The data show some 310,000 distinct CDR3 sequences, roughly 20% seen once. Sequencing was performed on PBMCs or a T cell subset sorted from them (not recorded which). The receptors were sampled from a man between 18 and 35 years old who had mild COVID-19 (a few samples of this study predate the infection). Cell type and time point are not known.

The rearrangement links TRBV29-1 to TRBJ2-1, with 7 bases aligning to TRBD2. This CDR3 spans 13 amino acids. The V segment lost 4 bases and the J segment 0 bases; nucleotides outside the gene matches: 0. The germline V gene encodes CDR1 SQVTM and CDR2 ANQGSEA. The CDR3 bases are TGCAGCGTTGGCGGGAGCTCCTACAATGAGCAGTTCTTC. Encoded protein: CSVGGSSYNEQFF.

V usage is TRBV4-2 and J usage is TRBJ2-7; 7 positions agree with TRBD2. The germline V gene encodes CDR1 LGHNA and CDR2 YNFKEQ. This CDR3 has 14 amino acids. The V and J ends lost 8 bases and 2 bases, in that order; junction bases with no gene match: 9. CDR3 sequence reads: CASRCDAGAYEQYF. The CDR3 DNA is TGTGCCAGCCGGTGCGACGCGGGGGCCTACGAGCAGTACTTC.

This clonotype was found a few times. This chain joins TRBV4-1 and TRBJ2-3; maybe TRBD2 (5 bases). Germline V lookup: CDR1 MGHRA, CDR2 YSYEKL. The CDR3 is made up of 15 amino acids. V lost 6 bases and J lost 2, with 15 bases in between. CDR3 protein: CASRARILDTDTQYF. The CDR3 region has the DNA TGCGCCAGCAGGGCGAGAATACTAGACACAGATACGCAGTATTTT.

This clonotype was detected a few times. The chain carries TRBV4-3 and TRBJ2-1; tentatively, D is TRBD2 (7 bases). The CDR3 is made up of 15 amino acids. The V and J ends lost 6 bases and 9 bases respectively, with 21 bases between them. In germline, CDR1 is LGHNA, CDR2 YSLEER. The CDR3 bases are TGCGCCAGCAGTCAATTAGGGCGGGGGACAAGTGAGCAGTTCTTC. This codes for CASSQLGRGTSEQFF.

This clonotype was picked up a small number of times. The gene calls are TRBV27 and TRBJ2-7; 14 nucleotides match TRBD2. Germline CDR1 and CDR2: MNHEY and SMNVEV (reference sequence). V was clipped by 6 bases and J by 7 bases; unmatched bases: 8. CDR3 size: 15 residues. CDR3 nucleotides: TGTGCCAGCAGCCAGACTAGCGGGGGGGCGTTTGAGCAGTACGTC. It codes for CASSQTSGGAFEQYV.

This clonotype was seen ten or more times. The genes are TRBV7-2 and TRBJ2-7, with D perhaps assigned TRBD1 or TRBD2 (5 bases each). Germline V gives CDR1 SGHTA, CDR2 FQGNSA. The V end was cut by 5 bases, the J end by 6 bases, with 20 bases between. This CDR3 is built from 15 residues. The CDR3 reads CASSHDQGWAGEQYF. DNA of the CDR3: TGTGCCAGCAGCCATGACCAGGGATGGGCGGGCGAGCAGTACTTC.

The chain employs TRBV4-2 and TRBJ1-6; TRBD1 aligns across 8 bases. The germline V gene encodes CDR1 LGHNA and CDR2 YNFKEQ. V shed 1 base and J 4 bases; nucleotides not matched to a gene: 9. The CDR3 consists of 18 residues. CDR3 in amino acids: CASSQARGTGGYNSPLHF. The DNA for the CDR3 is TGTGCCAGCAGCCAAGCTAGGGGCACAGGGGGATATAATTCACCCCTCCACTTT.

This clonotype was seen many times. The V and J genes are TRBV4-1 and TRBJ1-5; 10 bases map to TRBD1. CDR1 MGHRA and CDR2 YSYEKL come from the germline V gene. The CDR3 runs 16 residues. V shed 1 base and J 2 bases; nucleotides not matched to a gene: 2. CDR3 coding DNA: TGCGCCAGCAGCCAAGGACAGGGGGCCGGCAATCAGCCCCAGCATTTT. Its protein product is CASSQGQGAGNQPQHF.

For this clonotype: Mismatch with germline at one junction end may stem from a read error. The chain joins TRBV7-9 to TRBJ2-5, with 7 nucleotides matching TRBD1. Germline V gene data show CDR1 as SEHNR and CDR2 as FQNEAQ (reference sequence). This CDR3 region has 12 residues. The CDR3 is CASSNRGLQEFF. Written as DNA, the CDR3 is TGTGCCAGCAGCAACAGGGGTTTGCAGGAGTTCTTC.

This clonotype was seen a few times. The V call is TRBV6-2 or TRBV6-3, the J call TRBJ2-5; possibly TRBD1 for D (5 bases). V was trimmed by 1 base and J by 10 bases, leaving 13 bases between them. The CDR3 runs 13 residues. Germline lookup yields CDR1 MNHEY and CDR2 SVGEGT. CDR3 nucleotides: TGTGCCAGCAGTTACTTTGACAGCAGCGTCCAGTACTTC. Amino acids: CASSYFDSSVQYF.

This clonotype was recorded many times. The DNA for the CDR3 is TGTGCCAGCAGTCAGTCCAGGGACCAGCCCCAGCATTTT. Translated: CASSQSRDQPQHF. The rearrangement links TRBV6-2 or TRBV6-3 to TRBJ1-5; D perhaps matches TRBD1 (5 bases). The CDR3 is 13 residues long. The germline V gene encodes CDR1 MNHEY and CDR2 SVGEGT. V was pared by 5 bases and J by 7 bases, with 12 bases between.

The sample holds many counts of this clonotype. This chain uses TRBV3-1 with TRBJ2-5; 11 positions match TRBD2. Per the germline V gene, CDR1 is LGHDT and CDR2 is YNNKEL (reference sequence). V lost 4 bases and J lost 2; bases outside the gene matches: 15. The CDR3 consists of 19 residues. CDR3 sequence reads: CASSLGGWTSGREQETQYF. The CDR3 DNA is TGTGCCAGCAGCCTTGGCGGGTGGACTAGCGGGCGTGAACAAGAGACCCAGTACTTC.

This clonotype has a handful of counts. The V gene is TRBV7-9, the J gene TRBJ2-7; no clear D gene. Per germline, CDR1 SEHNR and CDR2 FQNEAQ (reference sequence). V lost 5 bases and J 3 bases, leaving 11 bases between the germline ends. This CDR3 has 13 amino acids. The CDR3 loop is CASSGPTYYEQYF. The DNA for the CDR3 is TGTGCCAGCAGCGGACCCACCTACTACGAGCAGTACTTC. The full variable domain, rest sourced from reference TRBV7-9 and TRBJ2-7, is DTGVSQNPRHKITKRGQNVTFRCDPISEHNRLYWYRQTLGQGPEFLTYFQNEAQLEKSRLLSDRFSAERPKGSFSTLEIQRTEQGDSAMYLCASSGPTYYEQYFGPGTRLTVT.

DNA for the CDR3: TGTGCCAGCAGCTTAGGGACCCTTGGTTACACAGATACGCAGTATTTT. Its translation: CASSLGTLGYTDTQYF. The chain joins TRBV7-6 to TRBJ2-3; the D is unclear. In germline, CDR1 is SGHVS, CDR2 FNYEAQ. Trimming removed 1 base from V and 2 bases from J, with 13 bases in between. This CDR3 comprises 16 residues.

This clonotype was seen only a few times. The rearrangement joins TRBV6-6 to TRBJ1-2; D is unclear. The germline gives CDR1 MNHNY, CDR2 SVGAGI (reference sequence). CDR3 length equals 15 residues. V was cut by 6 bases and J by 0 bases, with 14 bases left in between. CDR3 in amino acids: CASSIFQTANYGYTF. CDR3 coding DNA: TGTGCCAGCAGCATCTTCCAAACAGCTAACTATGGCTACACCTTC.

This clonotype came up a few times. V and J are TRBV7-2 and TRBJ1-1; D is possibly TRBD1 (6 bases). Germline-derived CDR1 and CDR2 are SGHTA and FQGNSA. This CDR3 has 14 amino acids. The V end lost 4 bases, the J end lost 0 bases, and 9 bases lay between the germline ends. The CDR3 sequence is CASSSTGMNTEAFF. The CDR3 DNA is TGTGCCAGCAGCTCTACAGGGATGAACACTGAAGCTTTCTTT.

CDR3 sequence: CASSSISGNTIYF. CDR3 nucleotide sequence: TGCGCCAGCAGCTCGATATCTGGAAACACCATATATTTT. The chain is built from TRBV5-1 and TRBJ1-3; no clear D. The germline V gene has CDR1 SGHRS and CDR2 YFSETQ. This CDR3 is 13 amino acids long. V was trimmed by 3 bases and J by 1 base, leaving 5 bases between them. The whole variable domain, remainder taken from reference TRBV5-1 and TRBJ1-3, is KAGVTQTPRYLIKTRGQQVTLSCSPISGHRSVSWYQQTPGQGLQFLFEYFSETQRNKGNFPGRFSGRQFSNSRSEMNVSTLELGDSALYLCASSSISGNTIYFGEGSWLTVV.

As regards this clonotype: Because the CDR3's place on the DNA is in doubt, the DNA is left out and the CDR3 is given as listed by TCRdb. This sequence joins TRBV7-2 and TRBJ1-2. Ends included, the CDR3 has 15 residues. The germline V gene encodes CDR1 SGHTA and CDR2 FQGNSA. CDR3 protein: CASSPLGTVSYGYTF.

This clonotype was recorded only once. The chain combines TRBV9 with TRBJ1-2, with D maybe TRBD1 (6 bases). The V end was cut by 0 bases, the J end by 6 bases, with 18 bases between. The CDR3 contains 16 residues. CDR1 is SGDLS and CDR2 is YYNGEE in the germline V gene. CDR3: CASSVDGAGAGDGYTF. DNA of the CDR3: TGTGCCAGCAGCGTAGATGGGGCGGGTGCAGGGGATGGCTACACCTTC.

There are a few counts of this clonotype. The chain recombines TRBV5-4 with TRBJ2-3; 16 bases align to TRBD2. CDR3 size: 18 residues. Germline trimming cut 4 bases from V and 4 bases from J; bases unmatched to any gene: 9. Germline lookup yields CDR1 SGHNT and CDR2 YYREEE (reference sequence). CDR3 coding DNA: TGTGCCAGCAGCCTGGGACTAGCGGGGGGGCTCTTCGCAGATACGCAGTATTTT. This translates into CASSLGLAGGLFADTQYF.